This T cell receptor beta chain comes out of a study of T cell repertoires in cytomegalovirus infection. TCRdb itself ran the reads through MiXCR, one entry per CDR3 protein. Of about 600,000 distinct CDR3 sequences listed, approximately 24% are singletons. The junction had 1 base not matched to a gene; V was cut back by 0 bases and J by 4 bases. CDR3 length: 14 amino acids. Germline V gives CDR1 SGHKS, CDR2 YYEKEE (reference sequence). This clonotype was sampled from a human donor in good health (CMV status not recorded). Some clones in this sample may be carry-over from other donors' samples. V usage is TRBV5-5 and J usage is TRBJ2-1, with 7 nucleotides matching TRBD1. Sequencing was carried out using CD8+ T cells from PBMCs. In nucleotides, the CDR3 is TGTGCCAGCAGCTTGGCGGACAGGTACAATGAGCAGTTCTTC. Residues: CASSLADRYNEQFF.